The clone carrying this T cell receptor beta chain has just a few counts. The source of the sample is a study of response to subunit inactivated influenza vaccine. Via MiXCR, TCRdb re-called the RT-PCR reads, giving one row per CDR3 protein. The sample contains 700,000 to 900,000 distinct CDR3 sequences, around 20% of which appear only once. CDR1 is MGHRA, CDR2 YSYEKL, per germline. The CDR3 has 17 amino acids. Trimming removed 1 base at V and 0 bases at J, with 16 bases between. The sequencing here drew on PBMCs from blood, taken more than 4 days after vaccination. The V call is TRBV4-1, the J call TRBJ2-7; perhaps TRBD1 as D (6 bases). This receptor was identified in a man in his fifties or sixties who received an inactivated influenza vaccine. DNA for the CDR3: TGCGCCAGCAGCCAAGGGCTACAGGGCCCCATCTCCTACGAGCAGTACTTC. This codes for CASSQGLQGPISYEQYF.